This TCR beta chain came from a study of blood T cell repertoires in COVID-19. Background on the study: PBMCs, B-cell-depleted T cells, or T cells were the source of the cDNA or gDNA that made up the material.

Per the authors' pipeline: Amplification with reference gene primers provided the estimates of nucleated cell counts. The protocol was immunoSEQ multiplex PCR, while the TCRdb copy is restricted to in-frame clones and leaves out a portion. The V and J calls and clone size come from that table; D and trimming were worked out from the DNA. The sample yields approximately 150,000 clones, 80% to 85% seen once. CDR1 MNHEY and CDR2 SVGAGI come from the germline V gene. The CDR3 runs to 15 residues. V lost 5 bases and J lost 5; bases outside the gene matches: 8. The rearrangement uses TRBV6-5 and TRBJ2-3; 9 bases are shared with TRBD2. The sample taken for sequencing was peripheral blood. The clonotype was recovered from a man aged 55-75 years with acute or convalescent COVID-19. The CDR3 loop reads CASSPMRGGVDTQYF. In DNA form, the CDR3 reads TGTGCCAGCAGTCCTATGCGGGGGGGCGTAGATACGCAGTATTTT.